This T cell receptor (beta chain) was profiled in a study of shared clonotypes between healthy human individuals. The DNA input per sorted-subset replicate PCR was 150 to 200 ng, corresponding to 28,000 or so T cell genomes. Authors' processing steps: Junction-only sequences without quality scores were provided by ImmunoSEQ, so filtering was different. The data were produced by immunoSEQ multiplex PCR, yet TCRdb's version contains in-frame clones alone and is incomplete. That table furnishes V, J and clone size, whereas the DNA furnished D and trimming. The sample records 1,500,000 or so clones, approximately 97% being singletons. Regarding the study as a whole: Relative to memory subsets, naive subsets generally showed larger estimated richness.

Turning to this clone: No antigen is known for it.

The authors divided CD4+ cells into CD45RA+ naive and CD45RA-negative memory subsets. This clonotype was obtained from a man aged 25 to 40 in good health. The specimen was naive CD4+ T cells sorted from blood. Subset: CD45RA+ positively selected.

CDR3 DNA sequence: TGTGCCAGCAGGACAGGAACTAGGGTGTGGAATGAGCAGTTCTTC. Protein sequence: CASRTGTRVWNEQFF. This chain joins TRBV6-1 and TRBJ2-1; possibly TRBD1 for D (6 bases). CDR3 length equals 15 residues. In germline, CDR1 is MNHNS, CDR2 SASEGT. V lost 6 bases to trimming and J lost 7 bases, with 19 bases between them.